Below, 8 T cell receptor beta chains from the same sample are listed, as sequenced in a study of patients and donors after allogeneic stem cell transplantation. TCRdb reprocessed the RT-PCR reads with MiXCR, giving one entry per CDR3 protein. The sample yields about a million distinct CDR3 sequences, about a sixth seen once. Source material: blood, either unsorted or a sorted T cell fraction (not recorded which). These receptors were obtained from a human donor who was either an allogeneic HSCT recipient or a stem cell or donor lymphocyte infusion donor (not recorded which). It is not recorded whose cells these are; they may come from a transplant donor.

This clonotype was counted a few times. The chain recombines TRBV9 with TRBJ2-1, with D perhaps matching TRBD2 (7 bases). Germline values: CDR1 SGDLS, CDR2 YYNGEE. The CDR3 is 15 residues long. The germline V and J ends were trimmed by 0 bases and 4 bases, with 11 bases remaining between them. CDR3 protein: CASSVGGGQYNEQFF. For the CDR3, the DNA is TGTGCCAGCAGCGTAGGCGGGGGCCAATACAATGAGCAGTTCTTC.

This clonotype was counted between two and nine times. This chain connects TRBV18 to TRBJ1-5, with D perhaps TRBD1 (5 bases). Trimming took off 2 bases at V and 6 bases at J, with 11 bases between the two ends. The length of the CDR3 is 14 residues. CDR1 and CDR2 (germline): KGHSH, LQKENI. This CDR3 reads CASSPSGGAQPQHF. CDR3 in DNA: TGTGCCAGCTCACCATCTGGGGGTGCTCAGCCCCAGCATTTT.

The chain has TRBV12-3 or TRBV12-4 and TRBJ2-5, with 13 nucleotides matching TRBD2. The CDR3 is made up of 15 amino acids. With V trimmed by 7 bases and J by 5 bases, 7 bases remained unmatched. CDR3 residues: CASTLLAGGHETQYF. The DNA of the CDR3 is TGTGCCAGCACCCTACTAGCGGGGGGGCACGAGACCCAGTACTTC.

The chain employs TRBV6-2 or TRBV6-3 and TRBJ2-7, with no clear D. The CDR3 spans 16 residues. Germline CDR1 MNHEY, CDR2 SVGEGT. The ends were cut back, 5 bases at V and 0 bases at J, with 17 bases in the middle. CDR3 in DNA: TGTGCCAGCAGTCCCTACAGTGGGGTCCGCTCCTACGAGCAGTACTTC. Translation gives CASSPYSGVRSYEQYF.

The CDR3 DNA follows: TGTGCCAGCAGTTACGGTCTAGCGGATATCACAGATACGCAGTATTTT. The encoded protein is CASSYGLADITDTQYF. This chain uses TRBV6-2 or TRBV6-3 with TRBJ2-3; 7 nucleotides agree with TRBD2. Germline V lookup: CDR1 MNHEY, CDR2 SVGEGT. This CDR3 is built from 16 residues. The V and J ends lost 2 bases and 2 bases, in that order; junction bases with no gene match: 7.

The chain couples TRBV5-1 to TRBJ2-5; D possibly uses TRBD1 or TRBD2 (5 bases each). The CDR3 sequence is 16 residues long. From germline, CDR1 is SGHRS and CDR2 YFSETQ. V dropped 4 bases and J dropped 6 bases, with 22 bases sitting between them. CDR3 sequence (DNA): TGCGCCAGCAGCCGTGTGGGGGTTTCCAATTTAAAGACCCAGTACTTC. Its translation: CASSRVGVSNLKTQYF.

CDR3 amino acids: CASSSWTGSTDTQYF. The CDR3 DNA is TGCGCCAGCAGCTCCTGGACAGGGTCCACAGATACGCAGTATTTT. This sequence joins TRBV5-1 and TRBJ2-3, with 8 bases identical to TRBD1. Germline V lookup: CDR1 SGHRS, CDR2 YFSETQ. V gave up 3 bases and J gave up 2 bases; unmatched junction bases: 5. The CDR3 totals 15 residues.

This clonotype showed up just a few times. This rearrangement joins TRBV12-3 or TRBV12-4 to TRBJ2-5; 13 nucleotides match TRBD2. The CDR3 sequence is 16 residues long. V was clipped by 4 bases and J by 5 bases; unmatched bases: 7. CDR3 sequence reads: CASSSLTSGGRETQYF. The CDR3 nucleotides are TGTGCCAGCAGTTCCCTGACTAGCGGGGGGAGGGAGACCCAGTACTTC.